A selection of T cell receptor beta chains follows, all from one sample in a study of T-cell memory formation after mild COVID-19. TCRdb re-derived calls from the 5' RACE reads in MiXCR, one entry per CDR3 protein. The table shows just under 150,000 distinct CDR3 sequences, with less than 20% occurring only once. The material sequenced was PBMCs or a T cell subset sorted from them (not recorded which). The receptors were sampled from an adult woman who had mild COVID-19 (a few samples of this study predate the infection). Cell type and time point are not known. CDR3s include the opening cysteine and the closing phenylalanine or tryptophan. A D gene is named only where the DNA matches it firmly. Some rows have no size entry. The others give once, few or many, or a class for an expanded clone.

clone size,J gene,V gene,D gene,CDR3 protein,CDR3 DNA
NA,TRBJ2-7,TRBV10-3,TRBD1,CAIAPGDSYEQYF,TGTGCCATCGCCCCAGGGGACAGCTACGAGCAGTACTTC
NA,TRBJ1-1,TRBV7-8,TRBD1,CASSSDRGLGYTEAFF,TGTGCCAGCAGCTCCGACAGGGGGCTTGGGTACACTGAAGCTTTCTTT
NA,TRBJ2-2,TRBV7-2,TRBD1,CASSGTANTGELFF,TGTGCCAGCTCCGGGACAGCGAACACCGGGGAGCTGTTTTTT
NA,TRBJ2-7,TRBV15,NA,CATSRDFGKDEQYF,TGTGCCACCAGCAGAGATTTTGGGAAGGACGAGCAGTACTTC
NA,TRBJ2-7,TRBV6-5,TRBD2,CASSAGTSGRDEQYF,TGTGCCAGCAGCGCCGGGACTAGCGGGAGAGACGAGCAGTACTTC
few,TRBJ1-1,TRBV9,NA,CASSVAESMNTEAFF,TGTGCCAGCAGCGTAGCGGAGAGCATGAACACTGAAGCTTTCTTT
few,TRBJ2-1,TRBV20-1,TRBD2,CSARKTSGVLNEQFF,TGCAGTGCTAGAAAGACTAGCGGGGTCCTCAATGAGCAGTTCTTC
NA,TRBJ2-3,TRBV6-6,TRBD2,CASSGPGGLSGSKGTDTQYF,TGTGCCAGCAGTGGACCCGGGGGGCTTAGCGGGAGTAAAGGCACAGATACGCAGTATTTT
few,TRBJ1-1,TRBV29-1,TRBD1,CSYRGNTEAFF,TGCAGCTACAGGGGGAACACTGAAGCTTTCTTT
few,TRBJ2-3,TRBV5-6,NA,CASSLVGLGLDTQYF,TGTGCCAGCAGCTTGGTGGGACTGGGCCTGGATACGCAGTATTTT
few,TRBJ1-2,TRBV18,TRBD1,CASSPGTGYGYTF,TGTGCCAGCTCACCTGGGACAGGCTATGGCTACACCTTC
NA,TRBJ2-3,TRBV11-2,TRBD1,CASSLPGQRGTQYF,TGTGCCAGCAGCTTACCGGGACAGAGGGGTACGCAGTATTTT
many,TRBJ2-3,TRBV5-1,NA,CASSLGPSTDTQYF,TGCGCCAGCAGCTTGGGGCCTAGCACAGATACGCAGTATTTT
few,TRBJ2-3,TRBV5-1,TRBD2,CASREAGGLLFLSSTDTQYF,TGCGCCAGCAGGGAAGCGGGGGGTCTACTTTTTTTGTCTAGCACAGATACGCAGTATTTT
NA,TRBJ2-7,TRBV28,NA,CASSSPTGTPLREQYF,TGTGCCAGCAGTTCCCCCACCGGGACTCCCCTTCGGGAGCAGTACTTC
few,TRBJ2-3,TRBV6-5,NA,CASSSPGFADTQYF,TGTGCCAGCAGTTCACCAGGGTTTGCAGATACGCAGTATTTT
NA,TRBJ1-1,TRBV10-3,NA,CAISEGGQGDRGAFF,TGTGCCATCAGTGAGGGGGGCCAGGGTGATAGAGGAGCTTTCTTT
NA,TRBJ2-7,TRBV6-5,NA,CASTPPRDSYEQYF,TGTGCCAGCACCCCTCCCAGGGATTCCTACGAGCAGTACTTC
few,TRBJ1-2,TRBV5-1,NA,CASSKARDSNYGYTF,TGCGCCAGCAGTAAGGCCAGGGATTCTAACTATGGCTACACCTTC
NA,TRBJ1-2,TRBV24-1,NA,CATDSPGYTF,TGTGCCACGGACTCCCCCGGCTACACCTTC
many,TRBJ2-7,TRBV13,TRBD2,CASSLAGTSGKEQYF,TGTGCCAGCAGCTTAGCCGGGACTAGCGGGAAGGAGCAGTACTTC
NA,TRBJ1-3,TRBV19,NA,CASTRFGQTSGNTIYF,TGTGCCAGTACCCGCTTCGGACAGACCTCTGGAAACACCATATATTTT
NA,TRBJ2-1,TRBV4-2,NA,CASRSGASSSYNEQFF,TGTGCCAGCCGCTCGGGGGCTTCTAGCTCCTACAATGAGCAGTTCTTC
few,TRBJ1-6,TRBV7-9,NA,CASSAGTTHNSPLHF,TGTGCCAGCAGCGCGGGGACAACCCATAATTCACCCCTCCACTTT
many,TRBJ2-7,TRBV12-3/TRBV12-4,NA,CASSLSSGASEQYF,TGTGCCAGCAGTTTATCGTCAGGGGCAAGCGAGCAGTACTTC
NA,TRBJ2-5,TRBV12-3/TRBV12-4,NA,CASSLGGAGETQYF,TGTGCCAGCAGTTTAGGCGGGGCCGGGGAGACCCAGTACTTC
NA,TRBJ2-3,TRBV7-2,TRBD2,CASSSQGTSPGDTQYF,TGTGCCAGCAGCTCACAGGGGACTAGCCCCGGAGATACGCAGTATTTT
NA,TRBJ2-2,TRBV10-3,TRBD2,CAISAMGLAETNTGELFF,TGTGCCATCAGTGCGATGGGACTAGCGGAGACGAACACCGGGGAGCTGTTTTTT
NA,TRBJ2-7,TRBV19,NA,CASSSTRTYEQYF,TGTGCCAGTAGTTCTACAAGAACCTACGAGCAGTACTTC
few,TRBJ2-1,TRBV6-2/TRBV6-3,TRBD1,CASSLRPTRGNEQFF,TGTGCCAGCAGTTTACGACCAACCAGGGGGAATGAGCAGTTCTTC
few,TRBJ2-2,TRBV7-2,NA,CASSWRGQRNTGELFF,TGTGCCAGCAGCTGGAGGGGACAGAGGAACACCGGGGAGCTGTTTTTT
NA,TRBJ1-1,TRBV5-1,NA,CASIGQAGLNTEAFF,TGCGCCAGTATTGGTCAAGCGGGCTTAAACACTGAAGCTTTCTTT
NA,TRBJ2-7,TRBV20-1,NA,CSARELRGKELWQYF,TGCAGTGCTAGAGAACTCCGAGGAAAGGAGTTGTGGCAGTACTTC
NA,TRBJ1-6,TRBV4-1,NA,CASSQDLRGAGRSPLHF,TGCGCCAGCAGCCAAGATCTTCGAGGGGCCGGGCGGTCACCCCTCCACTTT
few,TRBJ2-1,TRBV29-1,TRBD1,CSVVNQGATFGNEQFF,TGCAGCGTTGTTAATCAGGGGGCGACTTTTGGGAATGAGCAGTTCTTC
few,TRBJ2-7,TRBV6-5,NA,CASSYLQGYEQYF,TGTGCCAGCAGTTACCTCCAGGGCTACGAGCAGTACTTC
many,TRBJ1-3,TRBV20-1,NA,CSARGNTIYF,TGCAGTGCTCGTGGAAACACCATATATTTT
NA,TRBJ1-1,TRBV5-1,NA,CASSGGMNTEAFF,TGCGCCAGCAGCGGAGGGATGAACACTGAAGCTTTCTTT
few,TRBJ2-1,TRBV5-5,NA,CASSSRSANEQFF,TGTGCCAGCAGCTCCAGATCCGCAAATGAGCAGTTCTTC
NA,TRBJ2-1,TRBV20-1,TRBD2,CSARDVGAGANNEQFF,TGCAGTGCTAGAGATGTGGGAGCGGGGGCGAACAATGAGCAGTTCTTC